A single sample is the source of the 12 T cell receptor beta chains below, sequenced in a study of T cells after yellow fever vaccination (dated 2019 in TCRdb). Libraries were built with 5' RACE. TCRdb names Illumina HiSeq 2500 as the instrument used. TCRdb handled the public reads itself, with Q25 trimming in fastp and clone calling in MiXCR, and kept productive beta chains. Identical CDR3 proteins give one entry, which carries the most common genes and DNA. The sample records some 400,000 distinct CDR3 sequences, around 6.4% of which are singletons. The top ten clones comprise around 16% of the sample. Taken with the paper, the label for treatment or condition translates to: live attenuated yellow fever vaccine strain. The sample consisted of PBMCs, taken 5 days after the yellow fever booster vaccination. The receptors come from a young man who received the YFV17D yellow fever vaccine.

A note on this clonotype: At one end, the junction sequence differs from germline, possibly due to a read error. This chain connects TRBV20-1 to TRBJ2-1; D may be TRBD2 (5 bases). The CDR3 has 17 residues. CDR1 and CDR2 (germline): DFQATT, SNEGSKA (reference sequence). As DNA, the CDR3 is TGCTGTGCTAGAGATCGCCCAACAAGGGAGAGGATCAATGAGCAGTTCTTC. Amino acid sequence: CCARDRPTRERINEQFF.

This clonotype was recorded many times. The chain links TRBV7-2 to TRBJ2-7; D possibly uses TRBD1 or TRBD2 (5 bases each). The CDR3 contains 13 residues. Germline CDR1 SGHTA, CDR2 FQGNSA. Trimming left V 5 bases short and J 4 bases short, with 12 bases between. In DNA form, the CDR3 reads TGTGCCAGCAGCGGGGACGGCCGTTACGAGCAGTACTTC. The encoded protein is CASSGDGRYEQYF.

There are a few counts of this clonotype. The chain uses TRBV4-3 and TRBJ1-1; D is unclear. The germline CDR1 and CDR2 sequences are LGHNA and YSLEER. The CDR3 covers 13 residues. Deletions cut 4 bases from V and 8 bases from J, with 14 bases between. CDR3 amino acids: CASSLLAGSEAFF. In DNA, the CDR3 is TGCGCCAGCAGCCTTCTCGCGGGCTCGGAAGCTTTCTTT.

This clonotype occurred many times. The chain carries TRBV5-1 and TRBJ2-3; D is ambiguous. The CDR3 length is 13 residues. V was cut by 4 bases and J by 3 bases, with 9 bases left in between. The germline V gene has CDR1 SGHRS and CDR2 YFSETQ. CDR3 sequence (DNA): TGCGCCAGCAGCACTCGAACTACAGATACGCAGTATTTT. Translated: CASSTRTTDTQYF.

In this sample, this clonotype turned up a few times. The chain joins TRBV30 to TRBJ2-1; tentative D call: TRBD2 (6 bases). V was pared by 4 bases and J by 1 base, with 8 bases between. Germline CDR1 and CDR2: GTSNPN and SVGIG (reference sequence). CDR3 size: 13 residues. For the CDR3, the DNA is TGTGCCTGGAACCTAGCGTCCTACAATGAGCAGTTCTTC. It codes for CAWNLASYNEQFF.

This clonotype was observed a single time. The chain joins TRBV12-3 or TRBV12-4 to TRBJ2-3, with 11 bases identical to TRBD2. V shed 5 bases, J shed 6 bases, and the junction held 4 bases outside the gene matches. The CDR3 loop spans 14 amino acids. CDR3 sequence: CASSRTSGFDTQYF. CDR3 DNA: TGTGCCAGCAGTCGGACTAGCGGGTTTGATACGCAGTATTTT.

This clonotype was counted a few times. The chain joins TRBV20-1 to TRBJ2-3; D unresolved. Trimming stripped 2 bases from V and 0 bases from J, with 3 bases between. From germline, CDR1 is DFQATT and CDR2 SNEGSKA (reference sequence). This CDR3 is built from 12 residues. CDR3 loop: CSARRSTDTQYF. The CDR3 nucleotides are TGCAGTGCTAGACGCAGCACAGATACGCAGTATTTT.

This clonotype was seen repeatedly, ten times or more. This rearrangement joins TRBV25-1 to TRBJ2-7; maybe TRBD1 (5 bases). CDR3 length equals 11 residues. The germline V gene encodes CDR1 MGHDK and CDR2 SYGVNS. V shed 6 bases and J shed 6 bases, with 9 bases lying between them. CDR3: CASSKGLEQYF. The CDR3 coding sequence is TGTGCCAGCAGCAAGGGGCTCGAGCAGTACTTC.

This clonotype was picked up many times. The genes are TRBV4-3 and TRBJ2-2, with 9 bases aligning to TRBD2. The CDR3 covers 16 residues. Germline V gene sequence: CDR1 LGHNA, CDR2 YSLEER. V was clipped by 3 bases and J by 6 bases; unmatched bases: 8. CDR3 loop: CASSQSSGGWAGELFF. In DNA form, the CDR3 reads TGCGCCAGCAGCCAGAGTAGCGGGGGCTGGGCCGGGGAGCTGTTTTTT.

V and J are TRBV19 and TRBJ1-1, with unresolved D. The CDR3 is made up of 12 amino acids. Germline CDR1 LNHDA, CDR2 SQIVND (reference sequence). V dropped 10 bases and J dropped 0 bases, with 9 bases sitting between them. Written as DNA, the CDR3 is TGTGCCACCGGGCGGGTGAACACTGAAGCTTTCTTT. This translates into CATGRVNTEAFF.

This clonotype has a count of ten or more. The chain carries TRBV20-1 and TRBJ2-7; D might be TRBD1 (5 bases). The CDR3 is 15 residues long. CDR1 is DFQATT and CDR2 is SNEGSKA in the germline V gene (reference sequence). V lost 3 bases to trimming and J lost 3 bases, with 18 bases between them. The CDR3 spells CSARSASGPNYEQYF. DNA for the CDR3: TGCAGTGCTAGGTCTGCGTCAGGGCCGAACTACGAGCAGTACTTC.

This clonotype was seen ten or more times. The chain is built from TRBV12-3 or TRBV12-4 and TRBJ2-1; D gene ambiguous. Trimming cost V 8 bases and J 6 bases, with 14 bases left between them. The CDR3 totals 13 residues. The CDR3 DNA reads TGTGCCAGCCGTTCACAAATGGCCAATGAGCAGTTCTTC. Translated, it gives CASRSQMANEQFF.